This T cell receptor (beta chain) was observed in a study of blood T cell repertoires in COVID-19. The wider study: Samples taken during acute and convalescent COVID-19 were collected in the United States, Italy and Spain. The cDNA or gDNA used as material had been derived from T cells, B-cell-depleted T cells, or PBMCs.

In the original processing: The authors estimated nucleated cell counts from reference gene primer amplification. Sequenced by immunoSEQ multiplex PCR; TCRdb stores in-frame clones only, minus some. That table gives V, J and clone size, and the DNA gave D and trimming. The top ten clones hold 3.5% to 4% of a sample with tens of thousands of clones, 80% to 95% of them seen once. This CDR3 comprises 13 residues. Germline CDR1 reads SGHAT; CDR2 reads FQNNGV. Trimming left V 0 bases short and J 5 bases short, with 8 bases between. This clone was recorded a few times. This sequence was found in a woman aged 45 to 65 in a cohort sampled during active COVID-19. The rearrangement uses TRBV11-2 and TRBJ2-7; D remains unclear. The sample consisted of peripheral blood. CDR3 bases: TGTGCCAGCAGCTTAGATATGAGAGACGAGCAGTACTTC. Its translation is CASSLDMRDEQYF.